This TCR beta chain appears in the sequencing data of a study of blood T cell repertoires in COVID-19. The wider study: Specimens from acute and convalescent COVID-19 originated in the United States, Italy and Spain.

The V segment lost 4 bases and the J segment 3 bases; nucleotides outside the gene matches: 4. Germline values: CDR1 SGDLS, CDR2 YYNGEE. This CDR3 is 14 amino acids long. Assay: immunoSEQ multiplex PCR; the TCRdb copy retains only in-frame clones and omits some. This sample yields around 85,000 clones, of which roughly 89% are seen a single time; about 4.3% belongs to the top ten. This chain connects TRBV9 to TRBJ2-3, with 8 nucleotides matching TRBD2. The specimen was peripheral blood. This clonotype was sampled from a woman older than 75 with active or convalescent COVID-19. CDR3 in amino acids: CASSISGITDTQYF. The DNA of the CDR3 is TGTGCCAGCAGCATTAGCGGGATAACAGATACGCAGTATTTT.